This paragraph covers one T cell receptor beta chain sequence. Its target antigen remains unknown. Base qualities are missing; no much larger clone stands one base away. TCRbeta CDR3 regions were amplified from genomic DNA by means of the immunoSEQ Assay, a bias-controlled multiplex PCR. Turning to the authors' computational methods: The number of nucleated cells in each sample was estimated by amplification of reference gene primers within the assay. Sequence reads were collapsed and filtered to measure the absolute abundance of every unique TCRbeta CDR3 rearrangement. For each sample, productive Simpson clonality was calculated as the square root of Simpson's diversity index across productive rearrangements. TCRdb provides this immuneACCESS table in a form limited to in-frame rearrangements. Some clones are lacking; in checked studies, under half of them reflect an unresolved V gene, and why the rest are absent is not known. The DNA gave D and trimming, while V, J and clone size come from that table. The sample has more than 25,000 clones on record, roughly 80% of them singletons. 40% to 65% of the sample lies in the top ten.

This entry comes from a study of blood T cell repertoires in COVID-19 (dated by TCRdb to between 2020 and 2021). For context, the study as a whole: Collaborator samples came from the United States, Italy and Spain and covered acute and convalescent phases of COVID-19. The material from the prospective study consisted of cDNA or gDNA derived from T cells, B-cell-depleted T cells, or PBMCs. Subjects who had been exposed to COVID-19, were actively infected with it, or had recovered from it provided the deeply sampled blood TCRbeta repertoires that made up the dataset. The repertoires were released in a freely available public database intended as a resource for research on the immune response to SARS-CoV-2. The samples were drawn from two sources: the first 160 participants of the ongoing ImmuneRACE study, and 1,000 to 1,500 subjects contributed by 6 global collaborators. A de-identified subject ID, COVID-19 status, age in years and sex were almost always included in the sample metadata. Where available, HLA class I and class II types were taken from metadata supplied by the sample provider and were not determined by assay-based typing.

Collaborating institutions collected whole blood in K2EDTA tubes following their own protocols. For TCRbeta analysis, collaborators shipped samples as frozen whole blood, isolated PBMCs, or DNA extracted from either of those sample types. What the authors observed across the whole study: The amount of clinical and demographic metadata varied by source and participant and was provided uncurated.

Sequenced material: peripheral blood. The receptor's source is a man aged 50 or older with active or convalescent COVID-19.

CDR3 protein: CASSPRGSTNYGYTF. The nucleotide sequence reads as follows: TGTGCCAGCTCACCCCGAGGTAGTACTAACTATGGCTACACCTTC. The chain joins TRBV18 to TRBJ1-2, with the D gene uncertain. Trimming removed 3 bases from V and 0 bases from J, leaving 11 bases between the germline ends. The germline V gene encodes CDR1 KGHSH and CDR2 LQKENI. The CDR3 measures 15 amino acids from cysteine to phenylalanine. The read is trimmed to its CDR3 DNA, 45 bases read in frame from base 1.